Below, one TCR beta chain is given with its context. These data belong to a study of radiotherapy plus CTLA-4 blockade in lung cancer. CDR3 size: 15 residues. Germline CDR1 and CDR2: SGHTA and FQGNSA. V shed 2 bases and J shed 3 bases, with 14 bases lying between them. The protocol was immunoSEQ multiplex PCR, while the TCRdb copy is restricted to in-frame clones and leaves out a portion. This sample has 90,000 or so clones, with roughly four fifths found just once. The V and J genes are TRBV7-2 and TRBJ2-7; the D gene is possibly TRBD1 (5 bases). Sample: peripheral blood, taken from a patient treated with radiotherapy plus ipilimumab. This receptor was identified in a human donor with non-small cell lung cancer who had stable disease on radiotherapy plus ipilimumab. This CDR3 is CASSLNPTGYYEQYF. Written as DNA, the CDR3 is TGTGCCAGCAGCTTAAATCCTACAGGCTACTACGAGCAGTACTTC.